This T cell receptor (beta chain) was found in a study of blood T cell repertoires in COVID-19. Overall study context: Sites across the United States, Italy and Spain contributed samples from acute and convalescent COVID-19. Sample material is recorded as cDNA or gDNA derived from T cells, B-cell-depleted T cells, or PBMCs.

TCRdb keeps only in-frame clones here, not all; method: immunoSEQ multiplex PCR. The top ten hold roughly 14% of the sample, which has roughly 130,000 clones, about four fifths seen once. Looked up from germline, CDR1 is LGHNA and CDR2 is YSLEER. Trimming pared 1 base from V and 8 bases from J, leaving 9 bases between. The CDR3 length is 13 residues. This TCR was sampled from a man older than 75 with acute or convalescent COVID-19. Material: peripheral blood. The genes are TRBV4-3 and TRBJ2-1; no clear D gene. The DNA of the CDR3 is TGCGCCAGCAGCCAAGCGGGTCTCTATGAGCAGTTCTTC. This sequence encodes CASSQAGLYEQFF.